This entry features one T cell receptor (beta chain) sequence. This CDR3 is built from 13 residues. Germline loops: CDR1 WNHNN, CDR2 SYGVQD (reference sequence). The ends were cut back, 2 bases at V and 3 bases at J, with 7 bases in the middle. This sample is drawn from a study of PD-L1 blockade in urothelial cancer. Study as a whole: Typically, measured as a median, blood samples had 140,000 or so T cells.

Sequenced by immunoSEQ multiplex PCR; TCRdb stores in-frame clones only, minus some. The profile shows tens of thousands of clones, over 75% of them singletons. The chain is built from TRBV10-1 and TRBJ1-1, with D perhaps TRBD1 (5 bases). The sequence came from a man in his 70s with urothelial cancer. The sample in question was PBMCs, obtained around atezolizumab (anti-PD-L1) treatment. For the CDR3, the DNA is TGCGCCAGCAGTGAGGGGGCCCACACTGAAGCTTTCTTT. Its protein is CASSEGAHTEAFF.